This T cell receptor beta chain originates from a study of blood T cell repertoires in COVID-19 (dated by TCRdb to the early 2020s). Notes on the research overall: Samples from collaborators originated in the United States, Italy and Spain and spanned both the acute and convalescent phases of COVID-19. The repertoires were released in a freely available public database meant as a resource for research on the immune response to SARS-CoV-2. The prospective study material was composed of cDNA or gDNA derived from T cells, B-cell-depleted T cells, or PBMCs. The dataset comprised deeply sampled blood TCRbeta repertoires from subjects exposed to, actively infected with, or recovered from COVID-19. A de-identified subject ID, COVID-19 status, age in years and sex were almost always included in the sample metadata. Where available, HLA class I and class II types were taken from metadata supplied by the sample provider and were not determined by assay-based typing. The samples were drawn from the first 160 participants of the ongoing ImmuneRACE study and from 950 to 1,500 subjects provided by 6 global collaborators. Summary of the overall study and its limitations: The amount of clinical and demographic metadata varied by source and participant and was provided uncurated.

There are 16 amino acids in the CDR3, from cysteine to phenylalanine inclusive. Just CDR3 DNA is preserved here, 48 bases in frame from base 1. V sheds 4 bases and J sheds 5 bases, leaving 20 bases between their ends. The germline V gene (reference sequence) sets CDR1 to LGHDT and CDR2 to YNNKEL. TCRbeta CDR3 regions were amplified from genomic DNA using the immunoSEQ Assay, a bias-controlled multiplex PCR. In the authors' own workflow: The number of nucleated cells in each sample was estimated from the amplification of reference gene primers within the assay. Sequence reads were collapsed and filtered to measure the absolute abundance of every unique TCRbeta CDR3 rearrangement. For each sample, productive Simpson clonality was calculated as the square root of Simpson's diversity index over productive rearrangements. TCRdb retrieved this table from immuneACCESS and kept in-frame rearrangements only. Not all clones are present; in checked studies, unresolved V genes account for under half, and no reason is known for the remainder. V and J calls and clone size are copied from that table; D and trimming were computed from the DNA. Within this sample are about 160,000 clones, with roughly 80% of them counted one time only. The ten largest clones add up to about 5.8% of the sample.

Details on this clone: What this receptor recognizes is not known. Per-base qualities were not stored, and no clone one base away is much larger.

Participants in the prospective study were enrolled through a virtual design, were aged roughly 18 to 100 years, and lived in roughly 24 United States geographic areas. In the prospective study, cohorts were assigned on the basis of participant-reported clinical history obtained from a screening survey and a study questionnaire. Mobile phlebotomists in the prospective study collected whole blood, serum and a nasopharyngeal or oropharyngeal swab from every participant. Participants in the prospective study had the option to provide additional blood draws and questionnaires over a roughly 2-month period. Before DNA extraction, blood samples from the prospective study were shipped at room temperature or frozen.

Sample: PBMCs or T cells enriched from blood (not recorded which). This chain is built from TRBV3-1 (or the pseudogene TRBV3-2) and TRBJ2-5, and perhaps TRBD1 as D gene, on 6 matching bases. This sequence was found in a woman between 40 and 55 years old with acute COVID-19. The CDR3 here reads CASSPRGWGRRETQYF. The DNA sequence reads TGTGCCAGCAGCCCCAGAGGGTGGGGGCGCCGGGAGACCCAGTACTTC.